A selection of T cell receptor beta chains follows, all from one sample in a study of control samples from healthy donors and cancer patients. Libraries were prepared by immunoSEQ multiplex PCR; TCRdb keeps only in-frame clonotypes and omits some of them. This sample has about 140,000 clones, with approximately 94% found just once. Sequences were obtained from blood. The origin of the receptors is a man in his forties in good health. Each CDR3 is given with its conserved first and last residue. The D gene is left open where the match is weak.

d_call,v_call,j_call,cdr3_aa
.,TRBV15,TRBJ2-2,CATRSNTGELFF
.,TRBV28,TRBJ2-7,CASRDTGNYEQYF
.,TRBV9,TRBJ1-1,CASSPQGRTEAFF
.,TRBV6-2/TRBV6-3,TRBJ1-1,CASSQLPNTEAFF
TRBD1,TRBV10-3,TRBJ2-7,CAIRTGTGGYEQYF
TRBD2,TRBV7-8,TRBJ2-7,CASSPTLAAEPYEQYF
.,TRBV4-3,TRBJ1-3,CASSQERGGPGNTIYF
.,TRBV27,TRBJ2-3,CASSPSLGTRDTQYF
.,TRBV5-6,TRBJ1-2,CASSLGLGDYGYTF
.,TRBV9,TRBJ1-4,CASSVEGGTNEKLFF
.,TRBV5-8,TRBJ2-7,CASSRTSYEQYF
TRBD2,TRBV3-1/TRBV3-2,TRBJ2-1,CASSQDPAGVYNEQFF
.,TRBV3-1/TRBV3-2,TRBJ2-7,CASSHEIRTDTYEQYF
.,TRBV10-2,TRBJ2-2,CASSEVDSTGELFF
TRBD1,TRBV19,TRBJ2-3,CASSLLPTGADTQYF
.,TRBV6-5,TRBJ1-2,CASSYGGRDGYTF
TRBD1,TRBV24-1,TRBJ2-2,CATRAPGQGAGELFF
.,TRBV10-3,TRBJ1-3,CATIDPSSGNTIYF
.,TRBV6-5,TRBJ1-2,CASRRYGYTF
.,TRBV9,TRBJ2-7,CASSATGGTYEQYF
.,TRBV25-1,TRBJ2-1,CASSASYNEQFF
.,TRBV5-4,TRBJ1-4,CASSLSNGNEKLFF
.,TRBV28,TRBJ1-4,CASRRNNRFFNEKLFF
TRBD2,TRBV11-2,TRBJ2-5,CASSPGLAGQETQYF
TRBD2,TRBV6-6,TRBJ2-5,CASSSWTSGGQETQYF
TRBD1,TRBV5-1,TRBJ1-5,CASSPGTVGYNQPQHF
.,TRBV5-4,TRBJ2-1,CASSRGPRDNEQFF
.,TRBV6-2/TRBV6-3,TRBJ1-3,CASSYSIQTSGNTIYF
TRBD1,TRBV5-1,TRBJ2-5,CASSPGTANGQETQYF
.,TRBV5-1,TRBJ2-1,CASGLDGVYNEQFF
TRBD1,TRBV7-9,TRBJ2-4,CASSSTGVDIQYF
.,TRBV18,TRBJ2-5,CASSRTASTETQYF
TRBD1,TRBV4-3,TRBJ1-2,CASSQGRGDRGHGYTF
.,TRBV30,TRBJ1-5,CAWSGEPNQPQHF
.,TRBV6-1,TRBJ2-2,CASSEELTGELFF
TRBD1,TRBV6-6,TRBJ2-7,CASSYGTGMNEQYF
.,TRBV6-5,TRBJ2-1,CATSGPDEQFF
TRBD1,TRBV12-3/TRBV12-4,TRBJ2-1,CASSGGQVDEQFF
TRBD2,TRBV15,TRBJ2-1,CATSRDQILAGGPYNEQFF
.,TRBV3-1/TRBV3-2,TRBJ1-5,CASSQDSGGRPPQHF
.,TRBV2,TRBJ1-5,CASSGTSNQPQHF
.,TRBV19,TRBJ1-2,CASSTAGGGGYTF